Sequencing of this T cell receptor beta chain was carried out in a study of blood T cell repertoires in COVID-19. Study information: Sources were T cells, B-cell-depleted T cells, or PBMCs; the material itself was cDNA or gDNA.

The method was immunoSEQ multiplex PCR; TCRdb's version includes in-frame clones alone and lacks a portion of them. The data show approximately 68,000 clones, around nine tenths seen once. This clone was seen once. Germline loops: CDR1 SEHNR, CDR2 FQNEAQ (reference sequence). This CDR3 has 16 residues. J was trimmed by 5 bases and V by 8 bases; bases with no gene match: 14. The TCR was taken from a man aged 65 to 79 with active or convalescent COVID-19. Source material: peripheral blood. The chain uses TRBV7-9 and TRBJ2-2; 7 bases align to TRBD2. The CDR3 nucleotides read TGTGCCAGCTCCGGACCACGACTGGGAGGGACCGGGGAGCTGTTTTTT. This codes for CASSGPRLGGTGELFF. The full variable domain, its missing parts supplied by reference TRBV7-9 and TRBJ2-2, is DTGVSQNPRHKITKRGQNVTFRCDPISEHNRLYWYRQTLGQGPEFLTYFQNEAQLEKSRLLSDRFSAERPKGSFSTLEIQRTEQGDSAMYLCASSGPRLGGTGELFFGEGSRLTVL.